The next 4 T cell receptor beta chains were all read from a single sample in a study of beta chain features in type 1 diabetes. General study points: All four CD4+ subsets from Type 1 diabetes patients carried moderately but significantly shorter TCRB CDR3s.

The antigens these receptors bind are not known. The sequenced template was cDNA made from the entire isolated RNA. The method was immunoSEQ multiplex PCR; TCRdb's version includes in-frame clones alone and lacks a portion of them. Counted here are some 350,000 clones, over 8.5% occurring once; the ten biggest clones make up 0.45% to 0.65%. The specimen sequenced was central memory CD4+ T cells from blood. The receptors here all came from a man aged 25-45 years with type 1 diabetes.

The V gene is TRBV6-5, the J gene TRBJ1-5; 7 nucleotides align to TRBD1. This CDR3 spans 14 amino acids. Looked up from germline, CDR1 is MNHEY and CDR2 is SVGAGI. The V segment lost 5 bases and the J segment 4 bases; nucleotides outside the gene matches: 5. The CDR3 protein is CASSGAGGNQPQHF. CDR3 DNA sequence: TGTGCCAGCAGTGGGGCAGGGGGAAATCAGCCCCAGCATTTT.

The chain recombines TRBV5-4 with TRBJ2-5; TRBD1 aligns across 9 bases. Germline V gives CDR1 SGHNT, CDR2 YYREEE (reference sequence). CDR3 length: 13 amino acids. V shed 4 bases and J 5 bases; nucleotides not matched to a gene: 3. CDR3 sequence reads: CASSLDRGETQYF. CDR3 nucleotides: TGTGCCAGCAGCCTGGACAGGGGCGAGACCCAGTACTTC.

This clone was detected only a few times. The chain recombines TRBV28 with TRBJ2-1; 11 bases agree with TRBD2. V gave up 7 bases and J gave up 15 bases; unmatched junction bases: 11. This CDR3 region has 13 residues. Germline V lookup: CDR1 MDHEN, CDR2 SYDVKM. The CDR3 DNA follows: TGTGCCAGCACCCGGACAGGACTAGCGGGCATGTTCTTC. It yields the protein CASTRTGLAGMFF.

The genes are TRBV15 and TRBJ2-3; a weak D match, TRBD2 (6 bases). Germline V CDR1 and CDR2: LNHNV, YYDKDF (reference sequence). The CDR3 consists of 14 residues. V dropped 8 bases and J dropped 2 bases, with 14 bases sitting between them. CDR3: CATSVGGITDTQYF. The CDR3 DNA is TGTGCCACCTCGGTAGGAGGGATCACAGATACGCAGTATTTT.